This T cell receptor beta chain was captured in a study of blood T cell repertoires in COVID-19. Study background: PBMCs, B-cell-depleted T cells, or T cells were the source of the cDNA or gDNA that made up the material.

Sequenced by immunoSEQ multiplex PCR; TCRdb stores in-frame clones only, minus some. The top ten hold roughly 1.4% of the sample, which has approximately 400,000 clones, about 87% seen once. Recovery meant two consecutive negative NP/OP PCR tests, professional clearance, or resolved symptoms. The sample consisted of PBMCs or T cells enriched from blood (not recorded which). This TCR was recovered from a young man who had recovered from COVID-19.

CDR3 region: CASSLNGEGARGETQYF. The CDR3 DNA sequence: TGTGCCAGCAGTCTAAATGGTGAGGGGGCGCGAGGGGAGACCCAGTACTTC. The J gene is TRBJ2-5, the V gene TRBV7-2, with 7 positions matching TRBD1. V shed 6 bases and J 5 bases; nucleotides not matched to a gene: 18. This CDR3 has 17 residues. From germline, CDR1 is SGHTA and CDR2 FQGNSA.